These 32 T cell receptor beta chains were all obtained from the same sample, sequenced in a study of Ad26.COV2.S vaccination and SARS-CoV-2 variants. Profiled with immunoSEQ multiplex PCR; TCRdb holds only in-frame clones, not every one. The sample holds about 140,000 clones, roughly 89% seen once. The sequencing used peripheral blood, collected after recovery from COVID-19. These TCRs come from a human donor who had recovered from COVID-19.

This chain uses TRBV11-2 with TRBJ2-7; D possibly corresponds to TRBD2 (7 bases). The V gene's germline CDR1 is SGHAT and CDR2 FQNNGV. V lost 3 bases to trimming and J lost 1 base, with 13 bases between them. The CDR3 runs 15 residues. DNA of the CDR3: TGTGCCAGCAGCTTTTCGGGGGGCGCTTCCTACGAGCAGTACTTC. It translates to CASSFSGGASYEQYF. Full variable domain (outside the CDR3, taken from reference TRBV11-2 and TRBJ2-7): EAGVAQSPRYKIIEKRQSVAFWCNPISGHATLYWYQQILGQGPKLLIQFQNNGVVDDSQLPKDRFSAERLKGVDSTLKIQPAKLEDSAVYLCASSFSGGASYEQYFGPGTRLTVT.

This rearrangement joins TRBV19 to TRBJ2-5; TRBD1 matches 8 bases. The J segment lost 1 base and the V segment lost 7 bases, leaving 5 bases of the junction unmatched. This CDR3 comprises 14 residues. Germline-derived CDR1 and CDR2 are LNHDA and SQIVND (reference sequence). This CDR3 reads CASTGTGFQETQYF. The CDR3 region has the DNA TGTGCCAGTACCGGGACAGGCTTCCAAGAGACCCAGTACTTC.

The chain carries TRBV25-1 and TRBJ2-5; D is possibly TRBD2 (5 bases). Trimming stripped 2 bases from V and 4 bases from J, with 17 bases between. The CDR3 runs to 16 residues. CDR1 is MGHDK, CDR2 SYGVNS, per germline. CDR3 coding DNA: TGTGCCAGCAGTGAAACGGCGGGTGTAGTCCGAGAGACCCAGTACTTC. It specifies CASSETAGVVRETQYF.

The chain employs TRBV12-3 or TRBV12-4 and TRBJ1-1; D remains unclear. The CDR3 spans 13 residues. Trimming left V 4 bases short and J 9 bases short, with 15 bases between. The CDR3: CASSSPKTRKAFF. The CDR3 DNA sequence: TGTGCCAGCAGTTCACCAAAAACGAGAAAAGCTTTCTTT.

The J gene is TRBJ2-1, the V gene TRBV9; 7 bases are a match to TRBD1. This CDR3 has 18 residues. Germline V gene data show CDR1 as SGDLS and CDR2 as YYNGEE. V trimming: 0 bases; J trimming: 1 base; junction bases outside the gene matches: 10. CDR3 DNA sequence: TGTGCCAGCAGCGTAGTCGGAACAGGGGCCTTATCCTACAATGAGCAGTTCTTC. Its translation: CASSVVGTGALSYNEQFF.

This clone has only one observation. The V and J genes are TRBV9 and TRBJ2-1, with D perhaps TRBD2 (5 bases). V lost 2 bases to trimming and J lost 9 bases, with 15 bases between them. In germline, CDR1 is SGDLS, CDR2 YYNGEE. CDR3 length equals 14 residues. As DNA, the CDR3 is TGTGCCAGCAGCGTGAGGGTTAGGGCAGCTGAGCAGTTCTTC. Encoded protein: CASSVRVRAAEQFF.

J is TRBJ1-1 and V is TRBV12-3 or TRBV12-4; D might be TRBD1 (6 bases). The CDR3 consists of 13 residues. The V end was cut by 5 bases, the J end by 1 base, with 8 bases between. The CDR3 DNA reads TGTGCCAGCAGTCCACAGGGGAACACTGAAGCTTTCTTT. It is translated as CASSPQGNTEAFF.

The chain recombines TRBV4-3 with TRBJ2-2; D is possibly TRBD2 (5 bases). V shed 0 bases and J shed 4 bases, with 18 bases lying between them. Germline assignment: CDR1 LGHNA and CDR2 YSLEER. CDR3 length equals 18 residues. The CDR3 coding sequence is TGCGCCAGCAGCCAAGATTCCCTGGCTAGCCTGTCCACCGGGGAGCTGTTTTTT. Its protein product is CASSQDSLASLSTGELFF.

This chain joins TRBV9 and TRBJ1-1; a weak D match, TRBD1 (5 bases). This CDR3 is built from 14 residues. Germline-derived CDR1 and CDR2 are SGDLS and YYNGEE. V lost 0 bases to trimming and J lost 1 base, with 7 bases between them. In DNA, the CDR3 is TGTGCCAGCAGCGTAGCAGGGTGGAACACTGAAGCTTTCTTT. This gives the protein CASSVAGWNTEAFF. The variable domain in full, with the rest retrieved from reference TRBV9 and TRBJ1-1, is DSGVTQTPKHLITATGQRVTLRCSPRSGDLSVYWYQQSLDQGLQFLIQYYNGEERAKGNILERFSAQQFPDLHSELNLSSLELGDSALYFCASSVAGWNTEAFFGQGTRLTVV.

The gene calls are TRBV14 and TRBJ2-3; 8 bases agree with TRBD1. CDR3 length equals 17 residues. The V gene's germline CDR1 is SGHDN and CDR2 FVKESK. Trimming cost V 0 bases and J 2 bases; bases outside gene matches: 7. The CDR3 DNA sequence: TGTGCCAGCAGCCAAGATAGGGGACAGGCGTACACAGATACGCAGTATTTT. Its translation: CASSQDRGQAYTDTQYF.

The chain joins TRBV28 to TRBJ2-3; D is possibly TRBD1 (5 bases). CDR3 length: 17 amino acids. Germline V gene lookup returns CDR1 MDHEN and CDR2 SYDVKM. Trimming took 2 bases from V and 2 from J, leaving 17 bases between them. The CDR3 is CASSLGPAQGDTDTQYF. The CDR3 DNA reads as TGTGCCAGCAGTTTAGGGCCAGCGCAGGGTGACACAGATACGCAGTATTTT. The full variable domain, completed using reference TRBV28 and TRBJ2-3, is DVKVTQSSRYLVKRTGEKVFLECVQDMDHENMFWYRQDPGLGLRLIYFSYDVKMKEKGDIPEGYSVSREKKERFSLILESASTNQTSMYLCASSLGPAQGDTDTQYFGPGTRLTVL.

The V gene is TRBV5-1, the J gene TRBJ1-4; the D gene is possibly TRBD1 (6 bases). The CDR3 length is 15 residues. The V end was cut by 3 bases, the J end by 7 bases, with 16 bases between. CDR1 and CDR2 from the germline V gene are SGHRS and YFSETQ. This CDR3 is CASSSTNRAGEKLFF. The CDR3 nucleotides read TGCGCCAGCAGCTCAACTAACAGGGCGGGTGAAAAACTGTTTTTT.

The genes are TRBV28 and TRBJ2-5, with 9 bases that match TRBD1. The CDR3 totals 15 residues. From germline, CDR1 is MDHEN and CDR2 SYDVKM. Germline trimming cut 2 bases from V and 5 bases from J; bases unmatched to any gene: 6. The CDR3 loop reads CASSLDTGGRETQYF. Written as DNA, the CDR3 is TGTGCCAGCAGTTTAGACACAGGGGGCCGGGAGACCCAGTACTTC.

The chain employs TRBV4-3 and TRBJ1-2; D is unresolved. The CDR3 spans 14 residues. Germline CDR1 is LGHNA and CDR2 is YSLEER. Trimming took off 0 bases at V and 5 bases at J, with 10 bases between the two ends. The CDR3 loop reads CASSQDLPAYGYTF. CDR3 sequence (DNA): TGCGCCAGCAGCCAAGATCTACCCGCTTATGGCTACACCTTC.

The V call is TRBV27, the J call TRBJ2-3, with D tentatively TRBD2 (5 bases). This CDR3 contains 13 residues. Germline V gives CDR1 MNHEY, CDR2 SMNVEV (reference sequence). V lost 8 bases, J lost 5 bases, and 14 bases lay in between. In DNA form, the CDR3 reads TGTGCCAGCGGGTCTTTTGGAGGAGATACGCAGTATTTT. This sequence encodes CASGSFGGDTQYF.

The J gene is TRBJ1-1, the V gene TRBV28; D may be TRBD1 (6 bases). The CDR3 length is 15 residues. Germline CDR1 reads MDHEN; CDR2 reads SYDVKM. Trimming pared 6 bases from V and 4 bases from J, leaving 18 bases between. The CDR3 loop is CASSLETGQGTEAFF. Written as DNA, the CDR3 is TGTGCCAGCAGCCTAGAAACAGGGCAGGGCACTGAAGCTTTCTTT.

The chain employs TRBV10-1 and TRBJ2-3; maybe TRBD1 (7 bases). Germline loops: CDR1 WNHNN, CDR2 SYGVQD (reference sequence). The CDR3 is 17 amino acids. V dropped 0 bases and J dropped 6 bases, with 19 bases sitting between them. The CDR3 loop is CASSESSGGTVMDTQYF. The CDR3 coding sequence is TGCGCCAGCAGTGAGTCCTCTGGGGGGACAGTGATGGATACGCAGTATTTT.

The chain has TRBV12-5 and TRBJ1-3; D is undetermined. The V gene's germline CDR1 is LGHNT and CDR2 FRNRAP. Trimming removed 4 bases at V and 4 bases at J, with 11 bases between. This CDR3 is built from 14 residues. The CDR3 spells CASGSDRGGNTIYF. The CDR3 bases are TGTGCTAGTGGTTCCGACCGAGGAGGAAACACCATATATTTT.

The chain uses TRBV3-1 (or the pseudogene TRBV3-2) and TRBJ2-3; D is unclear. The V gene lost 2 bases and the J gene lost 0 bases, with 9 bases spanning the gap. Germline V gives CDR1 LGHDT, CDR2 YNNKEL (reference sequence). This CDR3 spans 15 amino acids. The CDR3 bases are TGTGCCAGCAGCCAAAAGACTGGCAGCACAGATACGCAGTATTTT. Its translation: CASSQKTGSTDTQYF.

This clone was counted between two and nine times. The same CDR3 arises from other DNA sequences in this sample as well. V gene TRBV5-4 combines with J gene TRBJ2-7; unclear D gene. Germline V gives CDR1 SGHNT, CDR2 YYREEE (reference sequence). Trimming pared 4 bases from V and 0 bases from J, leaving 14 bases between. There are 15 residues in the CDR3. In nucleotides, the CDR3 is TGTGCCAGCAGCAGTACCGGGTCGAGCTCCTACGAGCAGTACTTC. This codes for CASSSTGSSSYEQYF.

This clone was observed a few times. The rearrangement joins TRBV5-6 to TRBJ1-5; maybe TRBD1 (6 bases). Germline V gene sequence: CDR1 SGHDT, CDR2 YYEEEE. The CDR3 is made up of 17 amino acids. The V end was cut by 4 bases, the J end by 0 bases, with 17 bases between. CDR3 amino acids: CASSRRVTGDSNQPQHF. As DNA, the CDR3 is TGTGCCAGCAGCCGAAGAGTGACAGGAGATAGCAATCAGCCCCAGCATTTT.

Turning to this clone: The same CDR3 can be traced to other DNA sequences in this sample. The V gene is TRBV12-3 or TRBV12-4, the J gene TRBJ2-7; 7 bases match TRBD2. V lost 7 bases, J lost 3 bases, and 3 bases stayed unmatched. There are 12 residues in the CDR3. CDR3 sequence reads: CASTTSSYEQYF. CDR3 nucleotides: TGTGCCAGCACGACTAGCAGCTACGAGCAGTACTTC.

Only one count was recorded for this clone. The chain links TRBV30 to TRBJ2-2, with D unclear. The ends were cut back, 0 bases at V and 7 bases at J, with 9 bases in the middle. This CDR3 spans 13 amino acids. In germline, CDR1 is GTSNPN, CDR2 SVGIG (reference sequence). The CDR3, as DNA: TGTGCCTGGAGTGTATGGGAAAACGGGGAGCTGTTTTTT. This sequence encodes CAWSVWENGELFF. Based on the CDR3 plus reference TRBV30 and TRBJ2-2, the full variable domain is SQTIHQWPATLVQPVGSPLSLECTVEGTSNPNLYWYRQAAGRGLQLLFYSVGIGQISSEVPQNLSASRPQDRQFILSSKKLLLSDSGFYLCAWSVWENGELFFGEGSRLTVL.

The chain has TRBV5-1 and TRBJ1-1; D not certain. This CDR3 has 14 amino acids. Per germline, CDR1 SGHRS and CDR2 YFSETQ. Trimming cost V 3 bases and J 1 base, with 10 bases left between them. The CDR3 nucleotides are TGCGCCAGCAGCTACGAGATAAAGAACACTGAAGCTTTCTTT. It codes for CASSYEIKNTEAFF.

The chain combines TRBV19 with TRBJ1-5; a weak D match, TRBD1 (6 bases). In germline, CDR1 is LNHDA, CDR2 SQIVND (reference sequence). This CDR3 contains 15 residues. V dropped 1 base and J dropped 2 bases, with 9 bases sitting between them. CDR3 nucleotides: TGTGCCAGTAGTATAGCAGGGGACGGCAATCAGCCCCAGCATTTT. Encoded protein: CASSIAGDGNQPQHF.

V gene TRBV28 combines with J gene TRBJ1-4; a weak D match, TRBD1 (6 bases). Germline loops: CDR1 MDHEN, CDR2 SYDVKM. This CDR3 contains 15 residues. V lost 5 bases and J lost 8, with 18 bases in between. For the CDR3, the DNA is TGTGCCAGCAGTCCCGCGGGACAAACAGGGGAAAAACTGTTTTTT. This gives the protein CASSPAGQTGEKLFF.

The genes are TRBV2 and TRBJ2-3, with D possibly being TRBD2 (7 bases). This CDR3 region has 13 residues. V gave up 10 bases and J gave up 3 bases, with 14 bases separating them. Germline-derived CDR1 and CDR2 are SNHLY and FYNNEI. CDR3 DNA sequence: TGTGCCAACAAGGGGGGGATAACAGATACGCAGTATTTT. Translating it yields CANKGGITDTQYF.

The V gene is TRBV19, the J gene TRBJ1-3; D gene unclear. CDR3 length: 12 amino acids. The ends were cut back, 9 bases at V and 9 bases at J, with 15 bases in the middle. The germline V gene has CDR1 LNHDA and CDR2 SQIVND (reference sequence). The CDR3 region has the DNA TGTGCCAGACCCATCCGACCCTGCACCATATATTTT. It translates to CARPIRPCTIYF.

This clone was observed a handful of times. CDR3 bases: TGTGCCAGCAGTGAGAAGGGGCTGGCCGGGGAGCTGTTTTTT. This codes for CASSEKGLAGELFF. This rearrangement joins TRBV2 to TRBJ2-2, with a weak D call TRBD1 (5 bases). Germline-derived CDR1 and CDR2 are SNHLY and FYNNEI. The CDR3 runs to 14 residues. The V end was cut by 3 bases, the J end by 6 bases, with 11 bases between.

The chain uses TRBV19 and TRBJ1-6; a weak D match, TRBD1 (5 bases). Trimming took off 3 bases at V and 0 bases at J, with 9 bases between the two ends. The length of the CDR3 is 16 residues. Germline CDR1 is LNHDA and CDR2 is SQIVND (reference sequence). As DNA, the CDR3 is TGTGCCAGTAGTATCGCCGACAGCTCCTATAATTCACCCCTCCACTTT. Translating gives CASSIADSSYNSPLHF.

The V call is TRBV6-5, the J call TRBJ1-2; D uncertain. This CDR3 has 13 amino acids. V dropped 7 bases and J dropped 2 bases, with 11 bases sitting between them. Looked up from germline, CDR1 is MNHEY and CDR2 is SVGAGI. The CDR3 protein is CASKRPGNYGYTF. The CDR3 nucleotides read TGTGCCAGCAAAAGGCCCGGGAACTATGGCTACACCTTC.

The chain uses TRBV11-2 and TRBJ2-3; no clear D. CDR1 SGHAT and CDR2 FQNNGV come from the germline V gene. The CDR3 sequence is 15 residues long. V was cut by 3 bases and J by 3 bases, with 13 bases left in between. The CDR3 loop reads CASSLPYGKTDTQYF. The CDR3 DNA is TGTGCCAGCAGCTTGCCCTATGGAAAGACAGATACGCAGTATTTT.